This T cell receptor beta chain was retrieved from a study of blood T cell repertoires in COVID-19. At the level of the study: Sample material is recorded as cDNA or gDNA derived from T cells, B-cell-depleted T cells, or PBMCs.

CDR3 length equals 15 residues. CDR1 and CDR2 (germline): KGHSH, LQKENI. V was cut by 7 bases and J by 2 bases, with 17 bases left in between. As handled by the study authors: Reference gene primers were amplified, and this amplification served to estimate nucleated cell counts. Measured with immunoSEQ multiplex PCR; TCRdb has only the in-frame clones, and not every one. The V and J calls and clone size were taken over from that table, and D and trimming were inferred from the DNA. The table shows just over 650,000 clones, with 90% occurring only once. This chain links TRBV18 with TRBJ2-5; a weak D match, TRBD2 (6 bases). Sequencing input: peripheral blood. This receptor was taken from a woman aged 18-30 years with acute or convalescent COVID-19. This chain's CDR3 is CASFLERASQETQYF. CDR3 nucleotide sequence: TGTGCCAGCTTCCTCGAGCGGGCGTCTCAAGAGACCCAGTACTTC.